These 22 T cell receptor beta chains share one sample of origin, sequenced in a study of metastatic and nonmetastatic thyroid tumors. Via MiXCR, TCRdb re-called the PCR reads. The sample yields 70,000 or so clones, around 14% seen once. Patients underwent thyroid surgery, and none had received any treatment before it. Sequenced input: blood. These TCRs come from a male donor with papillary thyroid cancer or a benign thyroid nodule (not recorded which). Some clones in this sample may be carry-over from other donors' samples.

Worth noting for this clone: At one boundary the junction diverges from the germline segment, which might be a read error. This chain connects TRBV11-1 to TRBJ2-1; 9 positions agree with TRBD1. Germline assignment: CDR1 SGHAT and CDR2 FQDESV (reference sequence). The CDR3 contains 16 residues. In nucleotides, the CDR3 is TGTGCCAGCAGCTCCCCAACAGGGGGCGCGAACAATGATCAGTTCTTC. Residues: CASSSPTGGANNDQFF. The whole variable domain, filled in from reference TRBV11-1 and TRBJ2-1, reads EAEVAQSPRYKITEKSQAVAFWCDPISGHATLYWYRQILGQGPELLVQFQDESVVDDSQLPKDRFSAERLKGVDSTLKIQPAELGDSAMYLCASSSPTGGANNDQFFGPGTRLTVL.

This clone came up many times. The rearrangement links TRBV30 to TRBJ2-2; tentatively, D is TRBD1 (6 bases). Per the germline V gene, CDR1 is GTSNPN and CDR2 is SVGIG (reference sequence). The CDR3 covers 14 residues. Trimming took 6 bases from V and 3 from J, leaving 14 bases between them. Written as DNA, the CDR3 is TGTGCCTGTATACAGGGTTGGGACACCGGGGAGCTGTTTTTT. It specifies CACIQGWDTGELFF. The whole variable domain, filled in from reference TRBV30 and TRBJ2-2, reads SQTIHQWPATLVQPVGSPLSLECTVEGTSNPNLYWYRQAAGRGLQLLFYSVGIGQISSEVPQNLSASRPQDRQFILSSKKLLLSDSGFYLCACIQGWDTGELFFGEGSRLTVL.

This clone was observed many times. V usage is TRBV4-1 and J usage is TRBJ1-2; 7 bases are shared with TRBD1. Trimming took 4 bases from V and 5 from J; bases not matched to a gene: 10. In germline, CDR1 is MGHRA, CDR2 YSYEKL. CDR3 size: 15 residues. The CDR3 loop reads CASSLTGVGRYGYTF. Here the CDR3 DNA reads TGCGCCAGCAGCCTTACAGGGGTCGGGCGTTATGGCTACACCTTC.

This rearrangement joins TRBV12-3 or TRBV12-4 to TRBJ1-2; the D is unclear. This CDR3 has 20 amino acids. V was shortened by 3 bases and J by 0 bases, with 26 bases between the two germline ends. DNA of the CDR3: TGTGCCAGCAGTTTTATACGTTACCTCAGTGTTCCATCTCCTAACTATGGCTACACCTTC. Protein product: CASSFIRYLSVPSPNYGYTF.

This clone was observed many times. The chain recombines TRBV19 with TRBJ1-1, with unresolved D. Trimming cost V 5 bases and J 7 bases, with 20 bases left between them. CDR3 length: 15 residues. Germline loops: CDR1 LNHDA, CDR2 SQIVND (reference sequence). CDR3: CASSSLMGPPSEAFF. Here the CDR3 DNA reads TGTGCCAGTAGTTCTCTAATGGGCCCACCTAGTGAAGCTTTCTTT.

A remark on this clone: A much larger clone lies a single base off, so this may be a read error. CDR3 sequence reads: CAISGQGHQTRSGANVLTF. The CDR3 nucleotides read TGTGCCATCAGTGGGCAGGGACATCAAACCAGATCTGGGGCCAACGTCCTGACTTTC. V usage is TRBV10-3 and J usage is TRBJ2-6, with D tentatively TRBD1 (6 bases). The germline gives CDR1 ENHRY, CDR2 SYGVKD. The CDR3 contains 19 residues. V was clipped by 4 bases and J by 1 base, with 20 bases between them.

This clone showed up just once. Just one base apart from a much larger clone, this may be a read error. This specimen includes other DNA sequences encoding the same CDR3. This chain connects TRBV5-4 to TRBJ1-1, with D tentatively TRBD1 (5 bases). Deletions cut 0 bases from V and 11 bases from J, with 14 bases between. The CDR3 loop spans 13 amino acids. Germline CDR1 is SGHNT and CDR2 is YYREEE (reference sequence). The CDR3 coding sequence is TGTGCCAGCAGCTTGGCCGGGGCGGCCGGTGCTTTCTTT. Translating gives CASSLAGAAGAFF.

J is TRBJ2-5 and V is TRBV5-5; D is uncertain. This CDR3 has 12 amino acids. Germline V gene sequence: CDR1 SGHKS, CDR2 YYEKEE (reference sequence). V was trimmed by 2 bases and J by 5 bases, leaving 7 bases between them. CDR3 coding DNA: TGTGCCAGCAGCTTCGGCAGCGAGACCCAGTACTTC. Protein: CASSFGSETQYF.

This clone was seen repeatedly, ten times or more. The chain employs TRBV11-1 and TRBJ2-3; 10 bases map to TRBD2. The V segment lost 5 bases and the J segment 6 bases; nucleotides outside the gene matches: 14. The CDR3 loop spans 17 amino acids. CDR1 is SGHAT, CDR2 FQDESV, per germline (reference sequence). The CDR3 nucleotides read TGTGCCAGCAGCACAAGACTAGCGGGTGCCTTGTGGGATACGCAGTATTTT. Residues: CASSTRLAGALWDTQYF. The variable domain in full, completed from reference TRBV11-1 and TRBJ2-3, reads EAEVAQSPRYKITEKSQAVAFWCDPISGHATLYWYRQILGQGPELLVQFQDESVVDDSQLPKDRFSAERLKGVDSTLKIQPAELGDSAMYLCASSTRLAGALWDTQYFGPGTRLTVL.

This clone was counted many times. This chain uses TRBV10-3 with TRBJ1-1, with unresolved D. The CDR3 covers 11 residues. CDR1 is ENHRY and CDR2 is SYGVKD in the germline V gene. V gave up 11 bases and J gave up 5 bases, with 12 bases separating them. The CDR3 DNA reads TGTGCCTCAGAGGGAGGGACTGAAGCTTTCTTT. Translating it yields CASEGGTEAFF.

This clone was seen repeatedly, ten times or more. This chain connects TRBV27 to TRBJ2-1, with D perhaps matching TRBD1 or TRBD2 (6 bases each). The CDR3 runs 14 residues. Deletions cut 3 bases from V and 9 bases from J, with 15 bases between. Germline values: CDR1 MNHEY, CDR2 SMNVEV (reference sequence). CDR3 sequence: CASSFTNGGGEQFF. CDR3 nucleotide sequence: TGTGCCAGCAGTTTCACTAATGGAGGGGGTGAGCAGTTCTTC.

This chain uses TRBV6-2 or TRBV6-3 with TRBJ1-2; D not resolved. CDR1 and CDR2 (germline): MNHEY, SVGEGT. Trimming removed 0 bases at V and 7 bases at J, with 9 bases between. The CDR3 is 13 residues long. The CDR3 DNA reads as TGTGCCAGCAGTTACTCAAGGTTAGGTGGCTACACCTTC. It codes for CASSYSRLGGYTF.

Many counts were recorded for this clone. The CDR3 DNA is TGTGCCAGCAGCTTGTGGGGACAGGGTACAACAGATACGCAGTATTTT. This encodes CASSLWGQGTTDTQYF. The chain uses TRBV5-6 and TRBJ2-3, with 9 nucleotides matching TRBD1. The CDR3 covers 16 residues. V trimming: 1 base; J trimming: 3 bases; junction bases outside the gene matches: 6. Germline values: CDR1 SGHDT, CDR2 YYEEEE.

Of note for this clone: A read error may explain this, as a much larger clone is one base away. The chain is built from TRBV3-1 and TRBJ2-4; D is unresolved. Germline CDR1 LGHDT, CDR2 YNNKEL (reference sequence). This CDR3 contains 11 residues. The CDR3 nucleotides read TGTGCCAGCAGCCATACCCGAGAGCTTGCTTTC. It translates to CASSHTRELAF. Complete variable domain (other parts from reference TRBV3-1 and TRBJ2-4): DTAVSQTPKYLVTQMGNDKSIKCEQNLGHDTMYWYKQDSKKFLKIMFSYNNKELIINETVPNRFSPKSPDKAHLNLHINSLELGDSAVYFCASSHTRELAFGAGTRLSVL.

The sample holds a few counts of this clone. The rearrangement uses TRBV6-1 and TRBJ1-2; D is unresolved. Germline V gene sequence: CDR1 MNHNS, CDR2 SASEGT. The CDR3 runs to 14 residues. The ends were cut back, 11 bases at V and 0 bases at J, with 16 bases in the middle. The CDR3 bases are TGTGCCGCCGGGTGGCCCTACTCTAACTATGGCTACACCTTC. As protein: CAAGWPYSNYGYTF.

This clone was observed at least ten times. The chain joins TRBV11-2 to TRBJ1-4; TRBD1 might be the D (5 bases). V was clipped by 5 bases and J by 5 bases, with 21 bases between them. This CDR3 region has 17 residues. The germline gives CDR1 SGHAT, CDR2 FQNNGV. The CDR3 bases are TGTGCCAGCAGCACGGGGGTTCGGACACTTAAAAATGAAAAACTGTTTTTT. Translated, it gives CASSTGVRTLKNEKLFF.

This clone has a count of ten or more. The V call is TRBV7-3, the J call TRBJ2-1; 14 bases line up with TRBD2. Unmatched junction bases numbered 6, after V lost 1 base and J lost 4 bases. CDR3 length: 18 amino acids. CDR1 and CDR2 from the germline V gene are SGHTA and FQGTGA. The chain's CDR3 is CASSLNGLAGGAYNEQFF. In DNA form, the CDR3 reads TGTGCCAGCAGCTTAAACGGACTAGCGGGGGGAGCATACAATGAGCAGTTCTTC.

The table lists this clone with many counts. The rearrangement uses TRBV3-1 and TRBJ2-1, with 8 bases aligning to TRBD2. Looked up from germline, CDR1 is LGHDT and CDR2 is YNNKEL (reference sequence). This CDR3 region has 16 residues. V shed 5 bases and J 7 bases; nucleotides not matched to a gene: 13. The CDR3 sequence: CASSIRPSGTSNEQFF. DNA of the CDR3: TGTGCCAGCAGCATTCGTCCGAGCGGGACTAGTAATGAGCAGTTCTTC.

Details on this clone: At one end the junction does not follow the germline gene, possibly because of a read error. The chain joins TRBV20-1 to TRBJ1-6, with a possible D match to TRBD1 (6 bases). Germline CDR1 reads DFQATT; CDR2 reads SNEGSKA (reference sequence). The CDR3 has 13 residues. CDR3 protein: CSARTVSNSPINF. The CDR3 DNA sequence: TGCAGTGCACGGACAGTCTCGAATTCACCCATCAACTTT.

The table lists this clone with many counts. The chain couples TRBV27 to TRBJ2-7; D remains unclear. The CDR3 is 15 amino acids. V lost 5 bases and J lost 0, with 14 bases in between. From germline, CDR1 is MNHEY and CDR2 SMNVEV (reference sequence). CDR3: CASSPLGESSYEQYF. DNA of the CDR3: TGTGCCAGCAGTCCCCTGGGCGAGAGCTCCTACGAGCAGTACTTC.

At least ten counts were recorded for this clone. A clone one base away is much larger, so this may be a read error. The V gene is TRBV11-2, the J gene TRBJ2-1; 9 nucleotides line up with TRBD2. CDR1 and CDR2 (germline): SGHAT, FQNNGV. This CDR3 region has 16 residues. The CDR3 DNA is TGTGCCAGCAGCTCCCTTGGCGGGGGGGGCAACAATGGGCAGTTCTTC. As protein: CASSSLGGGGNNGQFF.

This clone was detected ten times or more. The rearrangement joins TRBV6-6 to TRBJ1-5; D gene ambiguous. The CDR3 length is 15 residues. The germline V gene encodes CDR1 MNHNY and CDR2 SVGAGI (reference sequence). The V end was cut by 0 bases, the J end by 9 bases, with 15 bases between. CDR3 protein: CASSYSSQFPTPQHF. CDR3 coding DNA: TGTGCCAGCAGTTACTCCTCCCAGTTCCCGACGCCCCAGCATTTT.